This T cell receptor beta chain derives from a study of spatial heterogeneity in lung cancer. Study-wide background: In raw reads, more than nine appearances on average were recorded for each unique TCR and UMI combination.

TCRdb re-analysed the 5' RACE reads in MiXCR, keeping a single row per CDR3 protein. Altogether 2,000 to 2,500 distinct CDR3 sequences are present, 1.9% being singletons, with the ten largest covering 15% to 20%. Noted time point: sample taken at primary tumor resection. By sample fraction, this clonotype is medium-sized (0.01 to 0.1%). The CDR3 totals 13 residues. Trimming removed 0 bases at V and 7 bases at J, with 4 bases between. The chain links TRBV12-3 or TRBV12-4 to TRBJ1-6, with no clear D. The sample consisted of normal lung tissue next to the tumor, taken at surgery. This receptor was obtained from a male donor with early-stage non-small cell lung cancer. The CDR3 sequence is CASSLAANSPLHF. The CDR3 bases are TGTGCCAGCAGTTTAGCGGCCAATTCACCCCTCCACTTT.